This TCR beta chain was documented in a study of T cell changes during pregnancy in multiple sclerosis. Germline values: CDR1 SNHLY, CDR2 FYNNEI. Trimming at V came to 2 bases and at J to 2 bases, leaving 4 bases not matched to a gene. The CDR3 spans 16 residues. Data came from immunoSEQ multiplex PCR; TCRdb stores just in-frame clones and leaves some out. The sample lists about 48,000 clones; about 92% were seen once. The sequence derives from a female donor in good health, enrolled as a control in a pregnancy study. The sample in question was CD4+ T cells from peripheral blood mononuclear cells, obtained in the second trimester of pregnancy. The rearrangement uses TRBV2 and TRBJ2-5; TRBD2 agrees at 11 bases. Written as DNA, the CDR3 is TGTGCCAGCAGTGAATATGGGACTAGCGGACAAGAGACCCAGTACTTC. This translates into CASSEYGTSGQETQYF.